This T cell receptor (beta chain) was sequenced for a study of T cells after yellow fever vaccination. Study as a whole: Where fractions had low cell numbers, libraries were prepared from them with the SMART-Seq v4 Ultra Low Input RNA kit. Study conclusions and caveats: The presence of abundant clonotypes contaminating from the bulk population was possible in FACS-sorted repertoires.

This clonotype was observed many times. Its antigen is not known. 5'RACE template switching generated TCR cDNA, adding a universal primer site and UMIs. One entry per CDR3 protein, called by TCRdb with MiXCR from the 5' RACE reads. This table holds under 600,000 distinct CDR3 sequences, around a fifth found once. The V end lost 3 bases, the J end lost 3 bases, and 12 bases lay between the germline ends. CDR3 length equals 14 residues. CDR1 and CDR2 (germline): SGHNT, YYREEE (reference sequence). The chain carries TRBV5-4 and TRBJ2-5; D might be TRBD2 (6 bases). This receptor was obtained from a man between 18 and 29 years old who received the YFV17D yellow fever vaccine. The input for sequencing was PBMCs, taken less than 25 days after the first yellow fever vaccination. The DNA for the CDR3 is TGTGCCAGCAGCTCCGGGACGGGGGAAGAGACCCAGTACTTC. It yields the protein CASSSGTGEETQYF.